Listed here are 8 T cell receptor beta chains from one sample, sequenced in a study of control samples from healthy donors and cancer patients. The table came from immunoSEQ multiplex PCR; TCRdb's copy has only in-frame clones and leaves some out. The profile shows fewer than 200,000 clones, more than 80% of them singletons. Sequenced input: blood. These receptors originate from a man aged 25-40 years in good health.

The V gene is TRBV6-6, the J gene TRBJ1-5, with D possibly matching TRBD1 (5 bases). The CDR3 has 15 residues. The germline V gene has CDR1 MNHNY and CDR2 SVGAGI (reference sequence). Trimming shortened V by 6 bases and J by 4 bases, and 16 bases separated the two germline ends. The CDR3 is CASSPELGQNQPQHF. The DNA of the CDR3 is TGTGCCAGCAGCCCCGAGTTGGGGCAAAATCAGCCCCAGCATTTT.

V usage is TRBV24-1 and J usage is TRBJ1-2, with D maybe TRBD1 (6 bases). This CDR3 comprises 14 residues. V was trimmed by 6 bases and J by 3 bases, leaving 13 bases between them. From germline, CDR1 is KGHDR and CDR2 SFDVKD. In DNA form, the CDR3 reads TGTGCCACCAGTCCCCGGGACACCTACTATGGCTACACCTTC. This sequence encodes CATSPRDTYYGYTF.

The J gene is TRBJ2-2, the V gene TRBV18; TRBD1 or TRBD2 may be the D gene (5 bases each). V was trimmed by 2 bases and J by 6 bases, leaving 19 bases between them. CDR1 KGHSH and CDR2 LQKENI come from the germline V gene. This CDR3 has 17 residues. CDR3 nucleotide sequence: TGTGCCAGCTCACCAACCCTACTAGGGGATTTGCCCGGGGAGCTGTTTTTT. This translates into CASSPTLLGDLPGELFF.

This chain joins TRBV6-2 or TRBV6-3 and TRBJ2-6; no clear D. The germline V gene encodes CDR1 MNHEY and CDR2 SVGEGT. V dropped 2 bases and J dropped 0 bases, with 2 bases sitting between them. The CDR3 contains 14 residues. The CDR3 DNA follows: TGTGCCAGCAGTTACAACTCTGGGGCCAACGTCCTGACTTTC. Translating gives CASSYNSGANVLTF.

The rearrangement links TRBV6-5 to TRBJ1-2, with no clear D. Germline-derived CDR1 and CDR2 are MNHEY and SVGAGI. The CDR3 consists of 14 residues. The V end lost 0 bases, the J end lost 7 bases, and 12 bases lay between the germline ends. The CDR3 nucleotides read TGTGCCAGCAGTTACTCGCGCCCAGCAAGTGGCTACACCTTC. Its protein is CASSYSRPASGYTF.

This chain links TRBV4-2 with TRBJ1-6, with D possibly being TRBD1 (6 bases). Germline values: CDR1 LGHNA, CDR2 YNFKEQ. Trimming removed 0 bases at V and 4 bases at J, with 7 bases between. The CDR3 sequence is 15 residues long. The CDR3 sequence: CASSQDQGYNSPLHF. CDR3 coding DNA: TGTGCCAGCAGCCAAGATCAGGGGTATAATTCACCCCTCCACTTT.

Only one count was recorded for this clone. The CDR3 DNA sequence: TGTGCCAGCAGCCAAGGTTGGGCCAGGGGGCCGATCAATGAGCAGTTCTTC. This translates into CASSQGWARGPINEQFF. The V and J genes are TRBV14 and TRBJ2-1; the match to TRBD1 covers 8 bases. CDR1 is SGHDN, CDR2 FVKESK, per germline. This CDR3 is 17 amino acids long. Losses at the gene ends were 1 base for V and 6 bases for J; bases not matched to a gene: 11.

The chain recombines TRBV30 with TRBJ1-1, with a weak D call TRBD1 (5 bases). The ends were cut back, 5 bases at V and 5 bases at J, with 12 bases in the middle. Germline V CDR1 and CDR2: GTSNPN, SVGIG (reference sequence). This CDR3 has 12 residues. In nucleotides, the CDR3 is TGTGCCTGGGGAGTGGGGGGTACTGAAGCTTTCTTT. Amino acids: CAWGVGGTEAFF.